What follows are 5 T cell receptor beta chains derived from one specimen sequenced in a study of OX40 agonist ivuxolimab in advanced cancers. Profiling relied on immunoSEQ multiplex PCR, and the TCRdb table lists in-frame clones only, not all of them. The table shows 65,000 to 70,000 clones, with 85% to 90% occurring only once. The source material was CD4+ or CD8+ T cells sorted from blood, sampled in a trial of the OX40 agonist ivuxolimab. These receptors all stem from an adult with an advanced solid tumor such as melanoma, head and neck, liver or kidney cancer.

This clone occurred once. The chain employs TRBV7-2 and TRBJ2-7; D might be TRBD1 (6 bases). Germline assignment: CDR1 SGHTA and CDR2 FQGNSA. The CDR3 length is 14 residues. The V and J ends lost 5 bases and 4 bases respectively, with 15 bases between them. The CDR3 bases are TGTGCCAGCAGCCCTGGGGCAGGGGTTTACGAGCAGTACTTC. It yields the protein CASSPGAGVYEQYF.

This sequence joins TRBV28 and TRBJ2-6; no reliable D call. This CDR3 is built from 18 residues. The germline V and J ends were trimmed by 5 bases and 2 bases, with 19 bases remaining between them. CDR1 is MDHEN, CDR2 SYDVKM, per germline. The DNA of the CDR3 is TGTGCCAGCAGTGCTACATCCCTAGGTTTTACTGGGGCCAACGTCCTGACTTTC. Protein product: CASSATSLGFTGANVLTF.

The chain is built from TRBV19 and TRBJ2-3, with D possibly TRBD2 on 5 matching bases. This CDR3 is built from 14 residues. The V gene lost 3 bases and the J gene lost 6 bases, with 13 bases spanning the gap. Germline CDR1 reads LNHDA; CDR2 reads SQIVND (reference sequence). CDR3 residues: CASSIDGRGDTQYF. In DNA form, the CDR3 reads TGTGCCAGTAGTATCGACGGGCGCGGGGATACGCAGTATTTT.

The chain links TRBV7-9 to TRBJ2-2; 8 positions agree with TRBD1. The CDR3 covers 14 residues. CDR1 SEHNR and CDR2 FQNEAQ come from the germline V gene (reference sequence). V shed 2 bases and J 4 bases; nucleotides not matched to a gene: 0. In DNA, the CDR3 is TGTGCCAGCAGCTTAACAGGGGGCACCGGGGAGCTGTTTTTT. Translating it yields CASSLTGGTGELFF.

This clone was seen more than once but under ten times. This chain uses TRBV6-5 with TRBJ2-2; 11 bases are shared with TRBD2. V was pared by 5 bases and J by 9 bases, with 8 bases of the junction left unmatched. CDR1 and CDR2 (germline): MNHEY, SVGAGI. The CDR3 is 15 residues long. CDR3 sequence (DNA): TGTGCCAGCAGTCCGATTCTAGCGGGAGGAAGGGAGCTGTTTTTT. As protein: CASSPILAGGRELFF.